This entry lists 15 T cell receptor beta chains sequenced from one sample in a study of Ad26.COV2.S vaccination and SARS-CoV-2 variants. Documented treatment: some 20 received Ad26.COV2.S at low or high dose, single or two shots; 5 received placebo; per-sample allocation not given. Vaccine and placebo recipients were sampled on day 63 after the first injection. Only in-frame clones appear in the TCRdb table, and some are missing; sequencing was by immunoSEQ multiplex PCR. The table records roughly 700,000 clones, more than 70% of them present only once. The sample in question was peripheral blood, obtained in a trial of Ad26.COV2.S vaccine versus placebo. These receptors all come from a person between 18 and 65 years old who received the Ad26.COV2.S COVID-19 vaccine or a placebo.

V is TRBV7-6 and J is TRBJ1-2, with D perhaps TRBD1 (6 bases). The V end lost 5 bases, the J end lost 8 bases, and 15 bases lay between the germline ends. Germline V gene sequence: CDR1 SGHVS, CDR2 FNYEAQ. The CDR3 is made up of 13 amino acids. DNA for the CDR3: TGTGCCAGCAGCCAACAGGGAAATGGCGGCTACACCTTC. The encoded protein is CASSQQGNGGYTF.

A single count supports this clone. The chain joins TRBV5-1 to TRBJ2-7; 9 positions agree with TRBD1. J lost 3 bases, V lost 4 bases, and 2 bases had no gene match. The CDR3 has 13 residues. Germline lookup yields CDR1 SGHRS and CDR2 YFSETQ. As DNA, the CDR3 is TGCGCCAGCAGCAGGACAGGGGACTACGAGCAGTACTTC. Its translation is CASSRTGDYEQYF.

The chain has TRBV5-1 and TRBJ1-4; D ambiguous. This CDR3 is built from 14 residues. The germline V gene encodes CDR1 SGHRS and CDR2 YFSETQ. V shed 4 bases and J shed 8 bases, with 15 bases lying between them. The CDR3 nucleotides read TGCGCCAGCAGCCTACGATTGGGCGGGGAAAAACTGTTTTTT. Its translation is CASSLRLGGEKLFF.

The V call is TRBV29-1, the J call TRBJ1-5; D remains ambiguous. The V end was cut by 7 bases, the J end by 2 bases, with 12 bases between. The germline CDR1 and CDR2 sequences are SQVTM and ANQGSEA. The CDR3 spans 13 residues. CDR3 protein: CSAIVGGNQPQHF. CDR3 nucleotides: TGCAGCGCCATAGTCGGTGGCAATCAGCCCCAGCATTTT.

The chain uses TRBV25-1 and TRBJ2-2, with 11 positions matching TRBD2. The length of the CDR3 is 14 residues. Germline CDR1 and CDR2: MGHDK and SYGVNS. V lost 7 bases and J lost 6; bases outside the gene matches: 4. The CDR3 spells CASTPSGGPGELFF. In DNA, the CDR3 is TGTGCCAGCACCCCTAGCGGGGGGCCCGGGGAGCTGTTTTTT.

The V and J genes are TRBV7-2 and TRBJ1-3, with 7 bases fitting TRBD1. CDR1 is SGHTA and CDR2 is FQGNSA in the germline V gene. This CDR3 is built from 15 residues. The V gene end was trimmed by 6 bases and the J gene end by 4 bases; junction bases not matched to a gene: 9. The CDR3 reads CASSRSQGPGNTIYF. The CDR3 DNA follows: TGTGCCAGCAGTAGATCACAGGGGCCCGGAAACACCATATATTTT.

The V and J genes are TRBV5-5 and TRBJ1-6, with D maybe TRBD1 (6 bases). Trimming took 0 bases from V and 6 from J, leaving 16 bases between them. This CDR3 spans 17 amino acids. Germline V gene lookup returns CDR1 SGHKS and CDR2 YYEKEE (reference sequence). This CDR3 reads CASSLDSGRTVNSPLHF. For the CDR3, the DNA is TGTGCCAGCAGCTTGGATTCGGGGAGGACAGTTAATTCACCCCTCCACTTT. The full variable domain, its missing parts supplied by reference TRBV5-5 and TRBJ1-6, is DAGVTQSPTHLIKTRGQQVTLRCSPISGHKSVSWYQQVLGQGPQFIFQYYEKEERGRGNFPDRFSARQFPNYSSELNVNALLLGDSALYLCASSLDSGRTVNSPLHFGNGTRLTVT.

This clone was seen once. The CDR3 here is CASSDGTSPAYEQYF. CDR3 bases: TGCGCCAGCAGCGATGGTACTTCCCCCGCCTACGAGCAGTACTTC. The chain carries TRBV5-1 and TRBJ2-7; D is uncertain. V lost 4 bases and J lost 2, with 16 bases in between. The CDR3 has 15 amino acids. Germline V lookup: CDR1 SGHRS, CDR2 YFSETQ.

The gene calls are TRBV2 and TRBJ2-1, with 14 bases fitting TRBD2. Germline trimming cut 8 bases from V and 10 bases from J; bases unmatched to any gene: 10. CDR1 is SNHLY, CDR2 FYNNEI, per germline. The CDR3 has 15 residues. CDR3 sequence: CASSTGTSGRGEQFF. In DNA, the CDR3 is TGTGCCAGCTCAACCGGGACTAGCGGGAGAGGCGAGCAGTTCTTC.

V is TRBV4-3 and J is TRBJ2-7; 9 bases line up with TRBD1. CDR3 length equals 16 residues. CDR1 LGHNA and CDR2 YSLEER come from the germline V gene. Unmatched junction bases numbered 10, after V lost 1 base and J lost 6 bases. The CDR3 DNA sequence: TGCGCCAGCAGCCAAGGTCCGGGACAGGGTTTGTGCGAGCAGTACTTC. Encoded protein: CASSQGPGQGLCEQYF.

J is TRBJ2-3 and V is TRBV21-1; the table's D call TRBD2 went unverified against the DNA. TRBV21-1 is flagged as a pseudogene. The CDR3 is made up of 15 amino acids. DNA for the CDR3: TGTGCCAGCAGCCGGGAGCGGGGTCCCACAGATACGCAGTATTTT. Translated, it gives CASSRERGPTDTQYF.

The chain recombines TRBV30 with TRBJ2-1, with 7 bases fitting TRBD2. Per the germline V gene, CDR1 is GTSNPN and CDR2 is SVGIG (reference sequence). The CDR3 length is 14 residues. The J segment lost 6 bases and the V segment lost 5 bases, leaving 10 bases of the junction unmatched. The CDR3 loop reads CAWRQGREGNEQFF. The CDR3 DNA reads TGTGCCTGGCGTCAGGGCAGGGAGGGCAATGAGCAGTTCTTC.

This rearrangement joins TRBV27 to TRBJ1-2, with D perhaps TRBD1 (6 bases). CDR3 size: 14 residues. Germline assignment: CDR1 MNHEY and CDR2 SMNVEV (reference sequence). Trimming removed 5 bases from V and 3 bases from J, with 13 bases in between. The CDR3 loop reads CASSTRDNYYGYTF. The CDR3 DNA reads as TGTGCCAGCAGTACTAGGGACAATTACTATGGCTACACCTTC.

The chain employs TRBV5-8 and TRBJ2-5; 10 positions match TRBD1. V lost 0 bases and J lost 1; bases outside the gene matches: 3. Germline V gene sequence: CDR1 SGHTS, CDR2 YDEGEE. The CDR3 runs 16 residues. CDR3 sequence reads: CASSLGTGGLQETQYF. The DNA of the CDR3 is TGTGCCAGCAGCTTGGGGACAGGGGGTCTCCAAGAGACCCAGTACTTC.

The chain has TRBV5-6 and TRBJ1-2, with D tentatively TRBD1 (5 bases). The CDR3 loop spans 14 amino acids. V lost 4 bases and J lost 4, with 14 bases in between. CDR1 is SGHDT, CDR2 YYEEEE, per germline. The CDR3 DNA sequence: TGTGCCAGCAGCGGTGAGGGGTTTAGCTATGGCTACACCTTC. Its protein is CASSGEGFSYGYTF.